These 17 T cell receptor beta chains were all obtained from the same sample, sequenced in a study of blood T cell repertoires in COVID-19 (dated by TCRdb to 2020 to 2022). The protocol used for the library was the immunoSEQ multiplex PCR assay. TCRdb's version of the immuneACCESS table is confined to in-frame rearrangements and falls short of the full clone set. An unresolved V gene accounts for under half of the shortfall where checked; the remainder is of unknown origin. The sample yields 110,000 or so clones; approximately 81% were counted once. Together, the top ten hold about 12% of the sample. Sequencing was done on a sample of peripheral blood. The origin of the receptors is a human donor in a cohort sampled during active COVID-19.

The chain employs TRBV7-2 and TRBJ1-5, with TRBD1 as a possible D gene (5 bases). Trimming pared 1 base from V and 7 bases from J, leaving 11 bases between. The CDR3 extends over 14 amino acids. CDR1 and CDR2 from the germline V gene are SGHTA and FQGNSA. The CDR3 nucleotides are TGTGCCAGCAGCTTAGAAAGGGGCGCGCAGCCCCAGCATTTT. This translates into CASSLERGAQPQHF.

CDR3 bases: TGTGCCTGCCGGCAACGGGAAGCTAATTCACCCCTCCACTTT. The encoded protein is CACRQREANSPLHF. This sequence joins TRBV19 and TRBJ1-6, with D unresolved. Trimming removed 11 bases at V and 6 bases at J, with 17 bases between. This CDR3 is 14 amino acids long. From germline, CDR1 is LNHDA and CDR2 SQIVND (reference sequence).

The chain is built from TRBV29-1 and TRBJ2-3; 12 nucleotides match TRBD2. Trimming cost V 2 bases and J 5 bases; bases outside gene matches: 2. The germline gives CDR1 SQVTM, CDR2 ANQGSEA. The CDR3 consists of 14 residues. The CDR3 sequence is CSVELAGGVDTQYF. CDR3 DNA: TGCAGCGTTGAACTAGCGGGGGGGGTAGATACGCAGTATTTT.

The chain uses TRBV19 and TRBJ1-5; perhaps TRBD1 as D (6 bases). Germline assignment: CDR1 LNHDA and CDR2 SQIVND (reference sequence). The CDR3 extends over 12 amino acids. Trimming took 3 bases from V and 9 from J, leaving 9 bases between them. The CDR3 loop reads CASSIQGRPQHF. CDR3 nucleotides: TGTGCCAGTAGTATTCAGGGGCGGCCCCAGCATTTT.

This chain uses TRBV5-6 with TRBJ1-3; D is uncertain. The germline V gene has CDR1 SGHDT and CDR2 YYEEEE. The CDR3 has 15 residues. The V gene lost 3 bases and the J gene lost 2 bases, with 12 bases spanning the gap. CDR3 bases: TGTGCCAGCAGCTCCCGCGGGCGAACTGGAAACACCATATATTTT. Its protein is CASSSRGRTGNTIYF. The full variable domain, with the rest looked up from reference TRBV5-6 and TRBJ1-3, is DAGVTQSPTHLIKTRGQQVTLRCSPKSGHDTVSWYQQALGQGPQFIFQYYEEEERQRGNFPDRFSGHQFPNYSSELNVNALLLGDSALYLCASSSRGRTGNTIYFGEGSWLTVV.

The J gene is TRBJ1-2, the V gene TRBV2; a possible D gene is TRBD1 (6 bases). The CDR3 length is 16 residues. Trimming left V 8 bases short and J 0 bases short, with 19 bases between. Looked up from germline, CDR1 is SNHLY and CDR2 is FYNNEI. As DNA, the CDR3 is TGTGCCAGCGGGGCAGGGGCCTTTTCGTCTAACTATGGCTACACCTTC. It yields the protein CASGAGAFSSNYGYTF.

The CDR3 sequence: CASSLGQEQFF. CDR3 in DNA: TGCGCCAGCAGCCTAGGACAAGAGCAGTTCTTC. The rearrangement links TRBV5-1 to TRBJ2-1, with TRBD1 as a possible D gene (5 bases). Germline lookup yields CDR1 SGHRS and CDR2 YFSETQ. Trimming left V 4 bases short and J 10 bases short, with 9 bases between. The CDR3 has 11 amino acids.

The chain is built from TRBV7-9 and TRBJ2-3; TRBD1 matches 8 bases. Germline V gene lookup returns CDR1 SEHNR and CDR2 FQNEAQ (reference sequence). Germline trimming cut 5 bases from V and 2 bases from J; bases unmatched to any gene: 6. This CDR3 spans 15 amino acids. In nucleotides, the CDR3 is TGTGCCAGCAGCCCAGACAGGGGACACACAGATACGCAGTATTTT. Translated: CASSPDRGHTDTQYF. Drawing the rest from reference TRBV7-9 and TRBJ2-3, the complete variable domain is DTGVSQNPRHKITKRGQNVTFRCDPISEHNRLYWYRQTLGQGPEFLTYFQNEAQLEKSRLLSDRFSAERPKGSFSTLEIQRTEQGDSAMYLCASSPDRGHTDTQYFGPGTRLTVL.

This clone was counted between two and nine times. The V call is TRBV4-2, the J call TRBJ2-7; D ambiguous. Germline V CDR1 and CDR2: LGHNA, YNFKEQ. The length of the CDR3 is 14 residues. Trimming took off 4 bases at V and 1 base at J, with 11 bases between the two ends. CDR3 sequence: CASSPLGRSYEQYF. The CDR3 nucleotides are TGTGCCAGCAGCCCCCTGGGCAGATCCTACGAGCAGTACTTC.

This clone was recorded only once. The V call is TRBV7-6, the J call TRBJ1-5; 8 nucleotides line up with TRBD1. This CDR3 has 15 amino acids. Germline V lookup: CDR1 SGHVS, CDR2 FNYEAQ. V trimming: 6 bases; J trimming: 2 bases; junction bases outside the gene matches: 6. The CDR3 reads CASRLRGLGNQPQHF. The CDR3 DNA is TGTGCCAGCAGACTCAGGGGGCTAGGCAATCAGCCCCAGCATTTT.

The chain recombines TRBV24-1 with TRBJ2-2; 8 bases line up with TRBD1. Per germline, CDR1 KGHDR and CDR2 SFDVKD. V gave up 12 bases and J gave up 5 bases; unmatched junction bases: 7. The CDR3 is made up of 13 amino acids. The CDR3 DNA is TGTGCCTCCGGACAGGGAAAAACCGGGGAGCTGTTTTTT. Protein product: CASGQGKTGELFF.

This chain joins TRBV4-3 and TRBJ2-5; a possible D gene is TRBD1 (6 bases). V shed 0 bases and J shed 3 bases, with 8 bases lying between them. Germline assignment: CDR1 LGHNA and CDR2 YSLEER. The CDR3 length is 14 residues. CDR3 in amino acids: CASSQDTGKETQYF. CDR3 nucleotides: TGCGCCAGCAGCCAAGATACAGGGAAAGAGACCCAGTACTTC.

This clone has only one observation. This chain uses TRBV3-1 (or the pseudogene TRBV3-2) with TRBJ1-1, with D possibly TRBD1 on 6 matching bases. The V gene lost 3 bases and the J gene lost 1 base, with 18 bases spanning the gap. The CDR3 spans 17 residues. Germline loops: CDR1 LGHDT, CDR2 YNNKEL (reference sequence). This CDR3 reads CASSHLLIGRGNTEAFF. In DNA, the CDR3 is TGTGCCAGCAGCCACCTCCTCATAGGCAGGGGGAACACTGAAGCTTTCTTT.

The chain carries TRBV5-1 and TRBJ2-6; 7 bases match TRBD1. This CDR3 contains 18 residues. The V gene end was trimmed by 1 base and the J gene end by 0 bases; junction bases not matched to a gene: 7. Germline V CDR1 and CDR2: SGHRS, YFSETQ. In DNA form, the CDR3 reads TGCGCCAGCAGCTTGCCCGACAGGGTGGGCTCTGGGGCCAACGTCCTGACTTTC. Translating it yields CASSLPDRVGSGANVLTF.

This clone was found a few times. The J gene is TRBJ1-5, the V gene TRBV18; perhaps TRBD1 as D (5 bases). In germline, CDR1 is KGHSH, CDR2 LQKENI. V was clipped by 2 bases and J by 9 bases, with 14 bases between them. CDR3 size: 14 residues. The CDR3 spells CASSPGGSSGPQHF. The CDR3 region has the DNA TGTGCCAGCTCACCAGGGGGGTCCTCGGGGCCCCAGCATTTT.

This chain uses TRBV10-3 with TRBJ2-4; 11 bases are shared with TRBD2. The germline V gene encodes CDR1 ENHRY and CDR2 SYGVKD. The CDR3 loop spans 19 amino acids. V lost 3 bases, J lost 0 bases, and 10 bases stayed unmatched. CDR3 in DNA: TGTGCCATCAGTGATCCGACTAGCGGGGATAACCTAGCCAAAAACATTCAGTACTTC. Its translation is CAISDPTSGDNLAKNIQYF.

The chain uses TRBV7-2 and TRBJ2-7; 8 bases agree with TRBD2. The CDR3 sequence is 16 residues long. Looked up from germline, CDR1 is SGHTA and CDR2 is FQGNSA. V lost 5 bases and J lost 4; bases outside the gene matches: 13. In DNA form, the CDR3 reads TGTGCCAGCAGCCCTTATGGGACTAGTACTAGTTACGAGCAGTACTTC. Its translation is CASSPYGTSTSYEQYF. The full variable domain, its missing parts supplied by reference TRBV7-2 and TRBJ2-7, is GAGVSQSPSNKVTEKGKDVELRCDPISGHTALYWYRQSLGQGLEFLIYFQGNSAPDKSGLPSDRFSAERTGGSVSTLTIQRTQQEDSAVYLCASSPYGTSTSYEQYFGPGTRLTVT.